One and the same sample provided the 9 T cell receptor beta chains below, sequenced in a study of human T cells and chemical hapten exposure. TCRdb re-analysed the RACE reads in MiXCR, keeping a single row per CDR3 protein. The sample lists about 360,000 distinct CDR3 sequences; roughly 6.9% were seen once. The time point: patch test 1, 2 weeks after DPC sensitization. Treatment defined: therapeutic diphenylcyclopropenone sensitization with weekly scalp DPC. This specimen was whole blood, taken in connection with sensitization to the hapten diphenylcyclopropenone (DPC). Every receptor here comes from a young woman with alopecia areata. Some clones in this sample may be carry-over from other donors' samples.

The table lists this clonotype with many counts. The CDR3 sequence is CSAYLGGNAREQFF. Written as DNA, the CDR3 is TGCAGTGCTTATCTAGGGGGCAATGCACGGGAGCAGTTCTTC. This chain connects TRBV20-1 to TRBJ2-1; 7 bases agree with TRBD1. V was clipped by 5 bases and J by 10 bases; unmatched bases: 14. This CDR3 spans 14 amino acids. Per germline, CDR1 DFQATT and CDR2 SNEGSKA (reference sequence).

This clonotype was picked up a small number of times. The chain has TRBV4-1 and TRBJ1-2; 7 bases match TRBD1. Per the germline V gene, CDR1 is MGHRA and CDR2 is YSYEKL. Losses at the gene ends were 2 bases for V and 3 bases for J; bases not matched to a gene: 6. There are 15 residues in the CDR3. The CDR3 DNA reads TGCGCCAGCAGCCAACCGACAGGGCGATACTATGGCTACACCTTC. It codes for CASSQPTGRYYGYTF.

This clonotype has a count of ten or more. J is TRBJ1-1 and V is TRBV6-1; D may be TRBD1 (5 bases). Per the germline V gene, CDR1 is MNHNS and CDR2 is SASEGT. The V end was cut by 5 bases, the J end by 0 bases, with 10 bases between. The CDR3 is 14 residues long. Here the CDR3 DNA reads TGTGCCAGCAGTTCCCGCAGGGTGAACACTGAAGCTTTCTTT. Its protein is CASSSRRVNTEAFF.

This clonotype appeared many times. The rearrangement joins TRBV9 to TRBJ2-1, with 7 bases identical to TRBD2. Trimming took 3 bases from V and 2 from J; bases not matched to a gene: 5. Germline values: CDR1 SGDLS, CDR2 YYNGEE. The CDR3 totals 15 residues. CDR3 in DNA: TGTGCCAGCAGCGCGAGCGGGATGGCCTACAATGAGCAGTTCTTC. It encodes CASSASGMAYNEQFF.

This clonotype was seen a few times. This sequence joins TRBV20-1 and TRBJ2-7; tentative D call: TRBD1 (6 bases). The germline V gene encodes CDR1 DFQATT and CDR2 SNEGSKA (reference sequence). Trimming took 3 bases from V and 0 from J, leaving 12 bases between them. This CDR3 has 14 amino acids. This chain's CDR3 is CSASRQGSSYEQYF. DNA for the CDR3: TGCAGTGCTAGCCGGCAGGGGAGCTCCTACGAGCAGTACTTC.

The chain has TRBV7-9 and TRBJ1-1; TRBD1 is a possible D gene (6 bases). The CDR3 contains 13 residues. The germline V gene has CDR1 SEHNR and CDR2 FQNEAQ (reference sequence). V was pared by 0 bases and J by 6 bases, with 8 bases between. The CDR3 sequence is CASSLAGGSEAFF. The CDR3, as DNA: TGTGCCAGCAGCTTAGCAGGGGGGTCTGAAGCTTTCTTT.

The V and J genes are TRBV20-1 and TRBJ1-1, with 8 bases lining up with TRBD1. J lost 2 bases, V lost 2 bases, and 4 bases had no gene match. This CDR3 region has 14 residues. Germline CDR1 DFQATT, CDR2 SNEGSKA (reference sequence). Here the CDR3 DNA reads TGCAGTGCTAGACGACAGGGGCTCAACACTGAAGCTTTCTTT. Translating gives CSARRQGLNTEAFF.

This clonotype was seen ten or more times. This rearrangement joins TRBV29-1 to TRBJ2-3; D is unclear. The CDR3 has 14 amino acids. CDR1 and CDR2 (germline): SQVTM, ANQGSEA. V lost 7 bases and J lost 0, with 14 bases in between. Written as DNA, the CDR3 is TGCAGCGGCACGAACGTAGCTAGCACAGATACGCAGTATTTT. This gives the protein CSGTNVASTDTQYF.

Ten or more counts support this clonotype. V gene TRBV14 combines with J gene TRBJ1-1; 9 nucleotides align to TRBD1. This CDR3 comprises 14 residues. With 2 bases clipped from V and 11 bases from J, the junction kept 9 bases outside the gene matches. The germline gives CDR1 SGHDN, CDR2 FVKESK. CDR3 sequence (DNA): TGTGCCAGCAGCCAACTCCGGGACAGGGTAATGGCTTTCTTT. Translation: CASSQLRDRVMAFF.